The 18 T cell receptor beta chains in this list originate from one sample, sequenced in a study of cytomegalovirus exposure and HLA in healthy donors. Use of 60 Vbeta and 13 Jbeta primers characterized the PCR. Repertoires were generated with immunoSEQ multiplex PCR, while TCRdb's copy carries only in-frame clones and drops some. This sample yields about 120,000 clones, of which about three quarters are seen a single time; 2.5% to 3.5% belongs to the top ten. Sequencing was performed on PBMCs. Receptors originate from a woman in her thirties or forties in good health and CMV-seropositive.

The V gene is TRBV5-6, the J gene TRBJ2-5; weak D call: TRBD1 (7 bases). V lost 0 bases to trimming and J lost 5 bases, with 14 bases between them. Germline V CDR1 and CDR2: SGHDT, YYEEEE. This CDR3 has 15 residues. The CDR3 reads CASSLAEGAGETQYF. CDR3 bases: TGTGCCAGCAGCTTGGCGGAGGGGGCGGGGGAGACCCAGTACTTC.

This chain uses TRBV7-9 with TRBJ2-3, with 16 nucleotides matching TRBD2. Germline V CDR1 and CDR2: SEHNR, FQNEAQ (reference sequence). This CDR3 contains 18 residues. V shed 5 bases and J 5 bases; nucleotides not matched to a gene: 10. CDR3 amino acids: CASSQPGTSGRERDTQYF. As DNA, the CDR3 is TGTGCCAGCAGCCAACCCGGGACTAGCGGGAGGGAAAGAGATACGCAGTATTTT.

The V call is TRBV6-6, the J call TRBJ2-2; TRBD1 matches 7 bases. Germline V gene data show CDR1 as MNHNY and CDR2 as SVGAGI (reference sequence). The junction had 4 bases not matched to a gene; V was cut back by 5 bases and J by 1 base. This CDR3 contains 15 residues. The chain's CDR3 is CASSRQGRNTGELFF. The CDR3, as DNA: TGTGCCAGCAGTCGACAGGGTAGGAACACCGGGGAGCTGTTTTTT.

This chain connects TRBV5-1 to TRBJ2-3; no reliable D call. Trimming cost V 4 bases and J 5 bases, with 8 bases left between them. From germline, CDR1 is SGHRS and CDR2 YFSETQ. The CDR3 runs 12 residues. The CDR3 reads CASSEDLDTQYF. CDR3 coding DNA: TGCGCCAGCAGCGAAGACTTAGATACGCAGTATTTT.

This chain links TRBV30 with TRBJ2-5; TRBD2 matches 10 bases. The CDR3 length is 12 residues. The germline V gene encodes CDR1 GTSNPN and CDR2 SVGIG (reference sequence). J gave up 7 bases and V 3 bases, and 2 bases lay outside the gene matches. CDR3 nucleotides: TGTGCCTGGAGACCTAGCGGGAGGACCCAGTACTTC. This codes for CAWRPSGRTQYF.

This clone came up a few times. The genes are TRBV5-4 and TRBJ1-2; the D is unclear. V lost 1 base, J lost 4 bases, and 11 bases lay in between. The CDR3 consists of 14 residues. Germline V gives CDR1 SGHNT, CDR2 YYREEE (reference sequence). The CDR3 loop is CASSLKSRSYGYTF. The CDR3 DNA reads TGTGCCAGCAGCTTGAAGTCGCGTTCCTATGGCTACACCTTC.

This chain uses TRBV18 with TRBJ2-6, with a weak D call TRBD1 (5 bases). The CDR3 totals 16 residues. The ends were cut back, 2 bases at V and 0 bases at J, with 8 bases in the middle. Looked up from germline, CDR1 is KGHSH and CDR2 is LQKENI. CDR3 residues: CASSPATVSGANVLTF. CDR3 DNA: TGTGCCAGCTCACCAGCGACAGTCTCTGGGGCCAACGTCCTGACTTTC.

The chain couples TRBV19 to TRBJ1-1; 7 bases map to TRBD1. V shed 6 bases, J shed 1 base, and the junction held 8 bases outside the gene matches. Germline V lookup: CDR1 LNHDA, CDR2 SQIVND (reference sequence). The CDR3 totals 15 residues. The DNA of the CDR3 is TGTGCCAGTAGGATTCTGACAGGGAGGAACACTGAAGCTTTCTTT. It yields the protein CASRILTGRNTEAFF.

The chain has TRBV12-5 and TRBJ2-3; D is ambiguous. Germline CDR1 and CDR2: LGHNT and FRNRAP. The CDR3 runs to 11 residues. V was pared by 6 bases and J by 8 bases, with 9 bases between. CDR3 residues: CASGLFGTQYF. CDR3 DNA sequence: TGTGCTAGTGGCCTATTTGGTACGCAGTATTTT. Together with reference TRBV12-5 and TRBJ2-3, the CDR3 gives the full variable domain: DARVTQTPRHKVTEMGQEVTMRCQPILGHNTVFWYRQTMMQGLELLAYFRNRAPLDDSGMPKDRFSAEMPDATLATLKIQPSEPRDSAVYFCASGLFGTQYFGPGTRLTVL.

This chain uses TRBV7-2 with TRBJ2-1; 15 bases map to TRBD2. The length of the CDR3 is 18 residues. From germline, CDR1 is SGHTA and CDR2 FQGNSA. J gave up 5 bases and V 5 bases, and 10 bases lay outside the gene matches. DNA for the CDR3: TGTGCCAGCAGCCGGACTAGCGGGAGGGCCAGTGGGAACAATGAGCAGTTCTTC. As protein: CASSRTSGRASGNNEQFF.

This clone was recorded once. CDR3 protein: CASSSRQKRDLYEQYF. CDR3 DNA sequence: TGTGCCAGCAGCAGTAGACAGAAGCGGGATTTATACGAGCAGTACTTC. This chain links TRBV21-1 with TRBJ2-7; the table's TRBD2 call for D was not verified on the DNA. TRBV21-1 is assigned pseudogene status. The CDR3 extends over 16 amino acids.

This sequence joins TRBV6-5 and TRBJ2-7; 9 bases agree with TRBD1. The CDR3 has 16 amino acids. The trim removed 4 bases at V and 3 bases at J, leaving 10 bases unmatched. CDR1 and CDR2 (germline): MNHEY, SVGAGI. This CDR3 reads CASSLTGTGKSYEQYF. Here the CDR3 DNA reads TGTGCCAGCAGTTTAACCGGGACAGGGAAAAGCTACGAGCAGTACTTC.

Concerning this clone itself: At one end, the junction sequence differs from germline, possibly due to a read error. V is TRBV7-7 and J is TRBJ2-7; TRBD1 agrees at 9 bases. In germline, CDR1 is SSHAT, CDR2 FNYEAQ (reference sequence). There are 18 residues in the CDR3. CDR3 DNA: TGTGCTAGCAGCTTAGATCGGTGGGACAGGGTTTCTTCCTACGAGCAGTACTTC. This translates into CASSLDRWDRVSSYEQYF. The whole variable domain, remainder taken from reference TRBV7-7 and TRBJ2-7, is GAGVSQSPRYKVTKRGQDVTLRCDPISSHATLYWYQQALGQGPEFLTYFNYEAQPDKSGLPSDRFSAERPEGSISTLTIQRTEQRDSAMYRCASSLDRWDRVSSYEQYFGPGTRLTVT.

This clone has a single count. V gene TRBV6-5 combines with J gene TRBJ2-5, with D possibly matching TRBD2 (6 bases). V lost 10 bases and J lost 5, with 17 bases in between. The CDR3 consists of 13 residues. From germline, CDR1 is MNHEY and CDR2 SVGAGI. CDR3 amino acids: CATTAGRRETQYF. In nucleotides, the CDR3 is TGTGCCACCACCGCGGGGAGGCGGGAGACCCAGTACTTC.

The V call is TRBV2, the J call TRBJ2-5; 8 bases align to TRBD2. Trimming cost V 10 bases and J 2 bases; bases outside gene matches: 9. The CDR3 is made up of 14 amino acids. In germline, CDR1 is SNHLY, CDR2 FYNNEI. DNA for the CDR3: TGTGCCACCTCCGGGGGGGGGTCACAAGAGACCCAGTACTTC. This codes for CATSGGGSQETQYF.

The genes are TRBV7-6 and TRBJ1-1, with 8 bases that match TRBD1. Trimming at V came to 2 bases and at J to 1 base, leaving 3 bases not matched to a gene. The germline V gene has CDR1 SGHVS and CDR2 FNYEAQ. The CDR3 has 15 amino acids. CDR3 sequence: CASSLSGGKNTEAFF. In nucleotides, the CDR3 is TGTGCCAGCAGCTTATCAGGGGGCAAGAACACTGAAGCTTTCTTT.

The chain has TRBV5-1 and TRBJ2-5; 9 bases agree with TRBD1. Gene TRBJ2-7 matches the end of the DNA better, so the J call may be wrong. CDR3 length equals 17 residues. Germline CDR1 reads SGHRS; CDR2 reads YFSETQ. The CDR3 bases are TGCGCCAGCAGCTCCACGCCCCGGGGACAGGGAGGCGACGAGCAGTACTTC. Translation: CASSSTPRGQGGDEQYF.

This clone was observed a few times. The chain joins TRBV6-5 to TRBJ2-7, with a weak D call TRBD2 (6 bases). The CDR3 extends over 14 amino acids. Germline V lookup: CDR1 MNHEY, CDR2 SVGAGI. Trimming left V 6 bases short and J 4 bases short, with 16 bases between. Written as DNA, the CDR3 is TGTGCCAGCAGCCAAGGGAGGTATGGGTACGAGCAGTACTTC. Amino acids: CASSQGRYGYEQYF.